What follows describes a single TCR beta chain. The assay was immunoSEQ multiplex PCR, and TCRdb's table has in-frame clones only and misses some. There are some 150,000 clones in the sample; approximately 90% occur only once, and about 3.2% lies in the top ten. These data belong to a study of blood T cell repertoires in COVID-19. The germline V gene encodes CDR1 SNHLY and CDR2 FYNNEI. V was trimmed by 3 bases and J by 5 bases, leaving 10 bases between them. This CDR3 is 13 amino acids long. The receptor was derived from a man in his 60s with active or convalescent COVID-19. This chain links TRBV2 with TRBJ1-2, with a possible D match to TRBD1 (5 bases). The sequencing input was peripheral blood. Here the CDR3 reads CASSDPGKYGYTF. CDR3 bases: TGTGCCAGCAGTGATCCAGGGAAATATGGCTACACCTTC.